This T cell receptor (beta chain) was retrieved from a study of graft-versus-host responses after intestinal transplantation. On the study more broadly: Anti-thymocyte globulin induction was given to all recipients, followed by tacrolimus and steroids for around 3 years.

Generated by immunoSEQ multiplex PCR, the TCRdb table keeps only in-frame clones and is missing some. This table holds tens of thousands of clones, 88% found once. This clone has only one observation. The antigen is undetermined. The sample was unstimulated CD4+ T cells sorted from spleen or lymph node cells, taken before transplant. This receptor was identified in a human donor who was the organ donor for an intestinal transplant.

The CDR3 spells CASTTGHLTISNTEAFF. CDR3 DNA sequence: TGTGCCAGCACCACGGGACACCTAACAATCTCGAACACTGAAGCTTTCTTT. The chain recombines TRBV27 with TRBJ1-1; a possible D gene is TRBD1 (6 bases). V lost 7 bases and J 1 base, leaving 22 bases between the germline ends. This CDR3 contains 17 residues. The germline V gene has CDR1 MNHEY and CDR2 SMNVEV (reference sequence).